The 10 T cell receptor beta chains given below trace back to one sample, sequenced in a study of blood T cells in healthy people across ages. A second PCR of about 7 to 12 cycles used a sample-barcoded 5' primer and a J-beta primer mix. MiXCR was run by TCRdb on the 5' RACE reads, yielding one entry per CDR3 protein. The sample lists around 2 million distinct CDR3 sequences; about 39% were seen once. Sequenced: blood. The receptors were sampled from a human donor in good health.

In this sample, this clonotype turned up a few times. The rearrangement joins TRBV12-3 or TRBV12-4 to TRBJ2-3; D remains ambiguous. V lost 2 bases, J lost 2 bases, and 11 bases lay in between. The CDR3 has 15 amino acids. The CDR3 region has the DNA TGTGCCAGCAGTTTATCGCCCTTCCCCACAGATACGCAGTATTTT. Its translation: CASSLSPFPTDTQYF.

This clonotype was picked up a small number of times. The chain combines TRBV7-9 with TRBJ2-5; maybe TRBD2 (6 bases). With 1 base removed from V and 4 bases from J, the gap between germline ends came to 10 bases. CDR3 length: 14 residues. The germline gives CDR1 SEHNR, CDR2 FQNEAQ (reference sequence). The CDR3 region has the DNA TGTGCCAGCAGCTTAGGTGTTAGCGGAGAGACCCAGTACTTC. This sequence encodes CASSLGVSGETQYF.

CDR3 sequence (DNA): TGTGCCAGCAGCCCCTCGGCAGTTGGGGCCAACGTCCTGACTTTC. Translated: CASSPSAVGANVLTF. J is TRBJ2-6 and V is TRBV7-9; no definite D call. The germline V gene has CDR1 SEHNR and CDR2 FQNEAQ (reference sequence). V lost 5 bases to trimming and J lost 3 bases, with 11 bases between them. The CDR3 covers 15 residues.

The chain has TRBV5-1 and TRBJ1-5; D is perhaps TRBD1 (5 bases). CDR1 and CDR2 from the germline V gene are SGHRS and YFSETQ. The CDR3 is 15 amino acids. The V and J ends lost 2 bases and 6 bases respectively, with 15 bases between them. DNA for the CDR3: TGCGCCAGCAGCTTCGAGGGGATGTCGGGTCAGCCCCAGCATTTT. Translating it yields CASSFEGMSGQPQHF.

This clonotype was seen a few times. The chain employs TRBV27 and TRBJ2-1; a possible D gene is TRBD2 (7 bases). V dropped 10 bases and J dropped 3 bases, with 19 bases sitting between them. Germline CDR1 reads MNHEY; CDR2 reads SMNVEV (reference sequence). This CDR3 is built from 15 residues. CDR3 coding DNA: TGTGCCATCTCTCAAGGGGGGGGCGGCTACAATGAGCAGTTCTTC. Protein product: CAISQGGGGYNEQFF.

The table lists this clonotype with a count of one. The rearrangement joins TRBV29-1 to TRBJ2-1, with no clear D. V was pared by 5 bases and J by 4 bases, with 15 bases between. Per the germline V gene, CDR1 is SQVTM and CDR2 is ANQGSEA. The CDR3 extends over 14 amino acids. The CDR3, as DNA: TGCAGCGTTCCTTTGTCACCAGCATACAATGAGCAGTTCTTC. Translation gives CSVPLSPAYNEQFF.

Comments on this clonotype: The germline gene is not matched at one end of the junction; a read error may be the cause. The CDR3 reads CASSLVSGANVRTF. The CDR3 bases are TGTGCCAGCAGTTTAGTCTCTGGGGCCAACGTCCGGACTTTC. This chain joins TRBV12-3 or TRBV12-4 and TRBJ2-6; maybe TRBD1 (5 bases). This CDR3 has 14 residues.

This clonotype was observed a few times. V usage is TRBV5-1 and J usage is TRBJ2-7; D unclear. CDR1 is SGHRS and CDR2 is YFSETQ in the germline V gene. Trimming pared 0 bases from V and 5 bases from J, leaving 9 bases between. CDR3 length equals 13 residues. This CDR3 reads CASSLGDKDEQYF. As DNA, the CDR3 is TGCGCCAGCAGCTTGGGAGACAAGGACGAGCAGTACTTC.

V usage is TRBV20-1 and J usage is TRBJ1-1, with TRBD1 identical over 7 bases. In germline, CDR1 is DFQATT, CDR2 SNEGSKA (reference sequence). The junction had 0 bases not matched to a gene; V was cut back by 1 base and J by 7 bases. The CDR3 consists of 11 residues. The CDR3 bases are TGCAGTGCTAGAGGGGACAGTGAAGCTTTCTTT. Translated, it gives CSARGDSEAFF.

This clonotype was seen only a few times. The chain links TRBV7-9 to TRBJ2-1, with 7 bases that match TRBD2. Germline lookup yields CDR1 SEHNR and CDR2 FQNEAQ (reference sequence). This CDR3 is 15 amino acids long. The V segment lost 7 bases and the J segment 9 bases; nucleotides outside the gene matches: 15. The CDR3 sequence: CASNKREGRSGEQFF. The CDR3 DNA is TGTGCCAGCAATAAAAGGGAGGGGCGTAGTGGTGAGCAGTTCTTC.